This paragraph covers one T cell receptor (beta chain) sequence. These data are taken from a study of patients and donors after allogeneic stem cell transplantation. V lost 6 bases, J lost 0 bases, and 23 bases lay in between. The CDR3 loop spans 18 amino acids. The germline CDR1 and CDR2 sequences are MNHEY and SVGEGT. TCRdb independently ran MiXCR on the RT-PCR reads; one entry per CDR3 protein. The table lists some 880,000 distinct CDR3 sequences, roughly 17% of them singletons, with 5% to 6.5% in the top ten. This TCR was sampled from a human donor who was either an allogeneic HSCT recipient or a stem cell or donor lymphocyte infusion donor (not recorded which). It is not recorded whose cells these are; they may come from a transplant donor. Sequencing was done on a sample of blood, either unsorted or a sorted T cell fraction (not recorded which). The J gene is TRBJ2-5, the V gene TRBV6-2 or TRBV6-3; D might be TRBD1 (6 bases). CDR3 amino acids: CASSPLPGTTLYQETQYF. The CDR3, as DNA: TGTGCCAGCAGCCCCCTACCCGGGACAACCTTGTACCAAGAGACCCAGTACTTC.